This T cell receptor beta chain was identified in a study of cytomegalovirus exposure and HLA in healthy donors. Study results and caveats: One variant, a missense change in DCLRE1C, was linked in a later analysis to TCR beta V- and J-gene trimming. Further analysis, carried out later, found HLA-associated TCR beta chains more clonally expanded than equally common other chains. On later analysis, the bulk of CMV-associated TCR beta chains appeared to be HLA-restricted. It was reported that the classifier diagnosed cytomegalovirus status with high specificity and sensitivity in both the original and validation cohorts.

This PCR relied on a set of 60 Vbeta primers and 13 Jbeta primers. Clones were read by immunoSEQ multiplex PCR, and TCRdb kept only the in-frame ones, dropping some. The table has 150,000 or so clones, around four fifths seen once. About this clone: Its cognate antigen is unknown.

The CDR3 covers 13 residues. The V end lost 2 bases, the J end lost 7 bases, and 9 bases lay between the germline ends. CDR1 SEHNR and CDR2 FQNEAQ come from the germline V gene (reference sequence). The specimen was PBMCs. This clonotype was sampled from a man in his late teens or twenties in good health and CMV-seropositive. This chain links TRBV7-9 with TRBJ2-1; possible D gene TRBD1, 6 bases. The CDR3 loop is CASSLLDRNEQFF. As DNA, the CDR3 is TGTGCCAGCAGCTTACTGGACAGAAATGAGCAGTTCTTC.